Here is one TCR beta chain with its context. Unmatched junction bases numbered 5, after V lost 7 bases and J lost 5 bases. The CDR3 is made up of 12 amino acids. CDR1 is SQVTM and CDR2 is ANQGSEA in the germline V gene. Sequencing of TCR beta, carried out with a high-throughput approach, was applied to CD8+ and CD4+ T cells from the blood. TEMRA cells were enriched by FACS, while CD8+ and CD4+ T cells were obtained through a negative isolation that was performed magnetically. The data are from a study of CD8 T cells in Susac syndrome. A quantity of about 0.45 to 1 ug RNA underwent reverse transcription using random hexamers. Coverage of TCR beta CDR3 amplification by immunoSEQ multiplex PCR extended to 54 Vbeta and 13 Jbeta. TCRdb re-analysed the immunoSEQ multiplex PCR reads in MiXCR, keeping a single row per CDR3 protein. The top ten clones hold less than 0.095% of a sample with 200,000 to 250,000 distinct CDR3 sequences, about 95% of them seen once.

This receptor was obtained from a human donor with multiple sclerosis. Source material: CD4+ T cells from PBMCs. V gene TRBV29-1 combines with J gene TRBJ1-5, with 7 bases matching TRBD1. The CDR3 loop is CSAGTADQPQHF. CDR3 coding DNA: TGCAGCGCTGGGACAGCAGATCAGCCCCAGCATTTT.